The 7 T cell receptor beta chains reported below all come from one sample, sequenced in a study of T cell responses to AZD1222 COVID-19 vaccine. Profiled with immunoSEQ multiplex PCR; TCRdb holds only in-frame clones, not every one. The sample includes around 150,000 clones, 80% to 95% of them seen just once. The source material was peripheral blood, sampled 28 days after the second AZD1222 dose. These receptor sequences come from an adult who received the AZD1222 COVID-19 vaccine.

This rearrangement joins TRBV19 to TRBJ1-3; D remains unclear. CDR1 and CDR2 (germline): LNHDA, SQIVND (reference sequence). Trimming removed 6 bases from V and 0 bases from J, with 12 bases in between. This CDR3 has 15 residues. CDR3 region: CASRVPGTSGNTIYF. The CDR3 DNA is TGTGCCAGTAGGGTCCCGGGAACCTCTGGAAACACCATATATTTT.

This chain uses TRBV4-1 with TRBJ2-5, with D possibly matching TRBD1 (6 bases). Germline V lookup: CDR1 MGHRA, CDR2 YSYEKL. The CDR3 is 16 amino acids. V was trimmed by 0 bases and J by 7 bases, leaving 18 bases between them. CDR3 DNA sequence: TGCGCCAGCAGCCAAGATTGGGACACAGGCCAGCGGACCCAGTACTTC. Protein: CASSQDWDTGQRTQYF.

V usage is TRBV2 and J usage is TRBJ1-5; 7 bases are a match to TRBD1. The germline V gene has CDR1 SNHLY and CDR2 FYNNEI. The CDR3 has 14 residues. Unmatched junction bases numbered 5, after V lost 4 bases and J lost 5 bases. CDR3 DNA: TGTGCCAGCAGTGGCCAGGGGGTCGATCAGCCCCAGCATTTT. This codes for CASSGQGVDQPQHF.

The genes are TRBV27 and TRBJ2-3; possible D gene TRBD2, 5 bases. This CDR3 has 15 residues. The V gene lost 3 bases and the J gene lost 4 bases, with 14 bases spanning the gap. Germline V gives CDR1 MNHEY, CDR2 SMNVEV (reference sequence). This CDR3 reads CASSFLASKADTQYF. CDR3 sequence (DNA): TGTGCCAGCAGTTTTTTGGCTAGCAAGGCAGATACGCAGTATTTT.

The chain is built from TRBV6-5 and TRBJ1-3; D ambiguous. Germline V lookup: CDR1 MNHEY, CDR2 SVGAGI. The V gene lost 6 bases and the J gene lost 0 bases, with 9 bases spanning the gap. The CDR3 loop spans 14 amino acids. CDR3 sequence: CASSQTSSGNTIYF. The CDR3 coding sequence is TGTGCCAGCAGCCAGACAAGCTCTGGAAACACCATATATTTT.

The chain uses TRBV15 and TRBJ1-3; D remains ambiguous. Germline-derived CDR1 and CDR2 are LNHNV and YYDKDF (reference sequence). CDR3 length: 16 residues. Between the trimmed V and J ends, which lost 5 bases and 4 bases, there was a span of 18 bases. CDR3 loop: CATSDEFRVAGNTIYF. The CDR3 DNA sequence: TGTGCCACCAGCGACGAATTCCGGGTAGCGGGAAACACCATATATTTT. The whole variable domain, remainder taken from reference TRBV15 and TRBJ1-3, is DAMVIQNPRYQVTQFGKPVTLSCSQTLNHNVMYWYQQKSSQAPKLLFHYYDKDFNNEADTPDNFQSRRPNTSFCFLDIRSPGLGDTAMYLCATSDEFRVAGNTIYFGEGSWLTVV.

This clone was found once. This chain joins TRBV6-5 and TRBJ2-1; 7 bases line up with TRBD1. The CDR3 extends over 15 amino acids. Germline V gives CDR1 MNHEY, CDR2 SVGAGI. The V and J ends lost 6 bases and 8 bases, in that order; junction bases with no gene match: 13. DNA for the CDR3: TGTGCCAGCAGAGCCGGGACAGATACACTTGATGAGCAGTTCTTC. This gives the protein CASRAGTDTLDEQFF.